One and the same sample provided the 5 T cell receptor beta chains below, sequenced in a study of cytomegalovirus exposure and HLA in healthy donors. The PCR used 60 Vbeta and 13 Jbeta primers. Data came from immunoSEQ multiplex PCR; TCRdb stores just in-frame clones and leaves some out. Among under 100,000 clones listed, roughly 70% were seen once. What was sequenced was PBMCs. The receptors were sampled from a woman aged 45-65 years in good health and CMV-seropositive.

The table lists this clone with a few counts. The genes are TRBV29-1 and TRBJ2-5, with 9 bases lining up with TRBD1. Losses at the gene ends were 6 bases for V and 3 bases for J; bases not matched to a gene: 5. The CDR3 is made up of 13 amino acids. The germline V gene encodes CDR1 SQVTM and CDR2 ANQGSEA. This CDR3 is CSVDGQGKETQYF. The CDR3 DNA follows: TGCAGCGTCGATGGACAGGGGAAAGAGACCCAGTACTTC.

The rearrangement joins TRBV6-1 to TRBJ2-1, with D unresolved. Trimming removed 5 bases at V and 0 bases at J, with 8 bases between. CDR1 is MNHNS and CDR2 is SASEGT in the germline V gene. This CDR3 region has 14 residues. CDR3 sequence reads: CASSRTTSYNEQFF. The CDR3 DNA sequence: TGTGCCAGCAGTCGTACTACCTCCTACAATGAGCAGTTCTTC.

This clone was seen a handful of times. The V call is TRBV7-3, the J call TRBJ2-1; possibly TRBD2 for D (6 bases). Trimming stripped 5 bases from V and 9 bases from J, with 20 bases between. The germline V gene has CDR1 SGHTA and CDR2 FQGTGA. The CDR3 loop spans 15 amino acids. In DNA form, the CDR3 reads TGTGCCAGCAGCCCCGAGGAGGGAGTGGTGAGTGAGCAGTTCTTC. This sequence encodes CASSPEEGVVSEQFF.

V is TRBV28 and J is TRBJ2-5, with TRBD1 matching 9 bases. CDR3 size: 15 residues. With V trimmed by 3 bases and J by 4 bases, 6 bases remained unmatched. CDR1 is MDHEN, CDR2 SYDVKM, per germline. CDR3 coding DNA: TGTGCCAGCAGTTTGAGGGGGACAGGGCTAGAGACCCAGTACTTC. Translation gives CASSLRGTGLETQYF.

This chain connects TRBV15 to TRBJ2-4, with TRBD1 as a possible D gene (6 bases). Germline CDR1 and CDR2: LNHNV and YYDKDF (reference sequence). The CDR3 has 14 residues. Deletions cut 1 base from V and 11 bases from J, with 15 bases between. DNA for the CDR3: TGTGCCACCAGCAGAGGAGGGGGAAGATCGTTTCAGTACTTC. This gives the protein CATSRGGGRSFQYF.